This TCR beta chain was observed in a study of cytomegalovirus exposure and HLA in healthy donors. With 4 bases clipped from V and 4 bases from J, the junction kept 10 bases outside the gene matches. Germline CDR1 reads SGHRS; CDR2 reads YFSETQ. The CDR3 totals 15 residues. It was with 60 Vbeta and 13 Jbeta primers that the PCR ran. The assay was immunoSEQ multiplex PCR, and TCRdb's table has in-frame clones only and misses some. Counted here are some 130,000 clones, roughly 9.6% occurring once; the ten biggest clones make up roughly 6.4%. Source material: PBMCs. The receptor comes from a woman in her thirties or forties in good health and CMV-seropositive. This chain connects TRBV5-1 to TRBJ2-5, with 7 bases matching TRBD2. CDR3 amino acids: CASSPRGGWPETQYF. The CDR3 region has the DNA TGCGCCAGCAGCCCCCGCGGGGGATGGCCAGAGACCCAGTACTTC. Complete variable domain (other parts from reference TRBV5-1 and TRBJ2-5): KAGVTQTPRYLIKTRGQQVTLSCSPISGHRSVSWYQQTPGQGLQFLFEYFSETQRNKGNFPGRFSGRQFSNSRSEMNVSTLELGDSALYLCASSPRGGWPETQYFGPGTRLLVL.